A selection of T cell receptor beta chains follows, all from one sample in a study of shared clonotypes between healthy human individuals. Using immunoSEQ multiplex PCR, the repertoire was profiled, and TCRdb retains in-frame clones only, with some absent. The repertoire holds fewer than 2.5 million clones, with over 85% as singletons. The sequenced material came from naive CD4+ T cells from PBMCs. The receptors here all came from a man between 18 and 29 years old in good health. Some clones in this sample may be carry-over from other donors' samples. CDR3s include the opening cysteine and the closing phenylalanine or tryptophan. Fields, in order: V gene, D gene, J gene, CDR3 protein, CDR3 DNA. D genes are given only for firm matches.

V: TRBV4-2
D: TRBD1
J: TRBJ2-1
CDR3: CASSQDPVGTGVGNEQFF
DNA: TGTGCCAGCAGCCAAGATCCTGTAGGGACAGGGGTGGGCAATGAGCAGTTCTTC

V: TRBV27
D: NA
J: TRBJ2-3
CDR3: CASSFPGMTDTQYF
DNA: TGTGCCAGCAGTTTCCCGGGGATGACAGATACGCAGTATTTT

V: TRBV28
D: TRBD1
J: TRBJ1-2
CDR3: CASSSTGANYGYTF
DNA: TGTGCCAGCAGTTCCACAGGGGCTAACTATGGCTACACCTTC

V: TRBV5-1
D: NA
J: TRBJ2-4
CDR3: CASSLASRAAKNIQYF
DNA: TGCGCCAGCAGCTTGGCCTCCAGGGCGGCCAAAAACATTCAGTACTTC

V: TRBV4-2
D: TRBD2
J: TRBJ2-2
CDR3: CASSPPPGLGGGGELFF
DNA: TGTGCCAGCAGCCCCCCCCCAGGACTAGGTGGGGGCGGGGAGCTGTTTTTT

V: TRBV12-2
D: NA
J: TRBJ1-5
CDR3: CASRLWAASNQPQHF
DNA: TGTGCAAGTCGCTTATGGGCAGCTAGCAATCAGCCCCAGCATTTT

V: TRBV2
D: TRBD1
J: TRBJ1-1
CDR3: CASSEDRARGTEAFF
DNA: TGTGCCAGCAGTGAGGACAGGGCAAGGGGCACTGAAGCTTTCTTT

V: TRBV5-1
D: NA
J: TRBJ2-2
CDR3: CASSLVGPNTGELFF
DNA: TGCGCCAGCAGCTTGGTAGGACCCAACACCGGGGAGCTGTTTTTT

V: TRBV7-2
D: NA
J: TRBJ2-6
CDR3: CASTRSGANVLTF
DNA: TGTGCCAGCACCCGCTCTGGGGCCAACGTCCTGACTTTC

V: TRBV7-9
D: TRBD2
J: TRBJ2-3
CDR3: CASSAWGAGGQIDTQYF
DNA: TGTGCCAGCAGCGCCTGGGGAGCGGGGGGACAGATTGATACGCAGTATTTT

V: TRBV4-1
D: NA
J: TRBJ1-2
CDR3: CASSSLGLGVNYGYTF
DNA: TGCGCCAGCAGCTCGTTGGGGTTAGGGGTTAACTATGGCTACACCTTC

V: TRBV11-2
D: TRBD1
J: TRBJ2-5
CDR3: CASSLSPGTGQETQYF
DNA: TGTGCCAGCAGCTTATCCCCCGGGACAGGGCAGGAGACCCAGTACTTC

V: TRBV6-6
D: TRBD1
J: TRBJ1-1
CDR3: CASSWTGVNTEAFF
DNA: TGTGCCAGCAGCTGGACAGGGGTCAACACTGAAGCTTTCTTT

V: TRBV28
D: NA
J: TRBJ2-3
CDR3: CASSFDRSTDTQYF
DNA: TGTGCCAGCAGTTTTGACAGGAGTACAGATACGCAGTATTTT

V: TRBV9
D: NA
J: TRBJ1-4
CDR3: CASSVGFGRGGGEKLFF
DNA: TGTGCCAGCAGCGTAGGGTTCGGGAGGGGCGGTGGTGAAAAACTGTTTTTT

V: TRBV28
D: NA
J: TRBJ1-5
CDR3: CASTAGPGWGNQPQHF
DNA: TGTGCCAGCACCGCCGGGCCCGGATGGGGCAATCAGCCCCAGCATTTT

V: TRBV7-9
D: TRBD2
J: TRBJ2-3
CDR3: CASSTKTGLAGSDTQYF
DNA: TGTGCCAGCAGCACCAAAACCGGACTAGCGGGGTCAGATACGCAGTATTTT